This T cell receptor (beta chain) was sequenced for a study of PD-L1 blockade in urothelial cancer. Study information: Of under 30 patients, about 25 were males with bladder-origin urothelial cancer. Blood was analyzed 3 weeks (second dose) and 6 weeks after treatment start.

Produced via immunoSEQ multiplex PCR; TCRdb's table is partial and in-frame only. The data hold tens of thousands of clones, with approximately 85% observed a single time. Specified time point: pretreatment peripheral blood. Patients in the study were battling locally advanced or metastatic urothelial carcinoma. Germline V gene lookup returns CDR1 ENHRY and CDR2 SYGVKD. This CDR3 is built from 16 residues. V lost 2 bases and J lost 4; bases outside the gene matches: 5. This clone has just a few counts. The clonotype originates from a man in his 70s with urothelial cancer. Material: PBMCs, obtained around atezolizumab (anti-PD-L1) treatment. The V and J genes are TRBV10-3 and TRBJ1-5, with 10 bases matching TRBD1. The CDR3 region is CAISEPTGGANQPQHF. The CDR3 DNA reads as TGTGCCATCAGTGAGCCGACAGGGGGCGCGAATCAGCCCCAGCATTTT.